The present entry profiles one T cell receptor (beta chain) with its context. Its antigen is not identified. Only in-frame clones appear in the TCRdb table, and some are missing; sequencing was by immunoSEQ multiplex PCR. This sample has under 120,000 clones, with roughly 90% found just once. The sample comes from a study of T cell responses to AZD1222 COVID-19 vaccine. General study findings and limits: White British people made up most donors, females outnumbered males, and clonal diversity was possibly underestimated.

This CDR3 is 15 amino acids long. Per germline, CDR1 SGHNT and CDR2 YENEEA. Trimming left V 2 bases short and J 3 bases short, with 14 bases between. The input for sequencing was peripheral blood, taken on day 0 of AZD1222 vaccination. The sequence was obtained from an adult in good health. J is TRBJ2-7 and V is TRBV11-3; D perhaps matches TRBD1 (6 bases). The CDR3 nucleotides are TGTGCCAGCAGCTTATATGGGGACAACTTCTACGAGCAGTACTTC. Translated: CASSLYGDNFYEQYF.